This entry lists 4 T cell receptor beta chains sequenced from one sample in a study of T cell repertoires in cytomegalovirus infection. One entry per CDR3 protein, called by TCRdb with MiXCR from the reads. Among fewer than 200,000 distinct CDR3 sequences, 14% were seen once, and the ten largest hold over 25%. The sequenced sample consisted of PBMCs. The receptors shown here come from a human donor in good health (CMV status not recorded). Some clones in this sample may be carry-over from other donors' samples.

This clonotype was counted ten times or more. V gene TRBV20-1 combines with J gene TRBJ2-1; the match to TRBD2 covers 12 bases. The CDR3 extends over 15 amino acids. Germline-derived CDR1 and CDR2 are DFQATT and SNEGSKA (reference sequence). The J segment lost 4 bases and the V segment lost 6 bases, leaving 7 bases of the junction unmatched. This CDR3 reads CSARTGTSGYNEQFF. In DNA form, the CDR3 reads TGCAGTGCCCGAACCGGGACTAGCGGGTACAATGAGCAGTTCTTC.

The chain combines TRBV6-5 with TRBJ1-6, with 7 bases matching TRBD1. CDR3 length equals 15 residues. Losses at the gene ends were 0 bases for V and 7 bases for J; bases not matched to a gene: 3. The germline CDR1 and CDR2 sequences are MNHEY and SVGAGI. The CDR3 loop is CASSYSTGRNSPLHF. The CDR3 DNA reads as TGTGCCAGCAGTTACTCGACAGGGAGAAATTCACCCCTCCACTTT.

CDR3 in DNA: TGTGCCAGTAGCGAGGGACAATCACCCCTCCACTTT. Residues: CASSEGQSPLHF. V and J are TRBV19 and TRBJ1-6; perhaps TRBD1 as D (6 bases). The CDR3 totals 12 residues. The V gene's germline CDR1 is LNHDA and CDR2 SQIVND (reference sequence). Trimming took off 6 bases at V and 10 bases at J, with 10 bases between the two ends.

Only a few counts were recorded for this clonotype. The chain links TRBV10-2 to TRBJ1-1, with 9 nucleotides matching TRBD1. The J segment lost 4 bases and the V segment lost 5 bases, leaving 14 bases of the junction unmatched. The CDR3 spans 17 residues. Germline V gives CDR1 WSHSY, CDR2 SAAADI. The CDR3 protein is CASSSVGGQGRGTEAFF. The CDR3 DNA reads TGCGCCAGCAGTTCAGTCGGGGGACAGGGCCGGGGCACTGAAGCTTTCTTT.